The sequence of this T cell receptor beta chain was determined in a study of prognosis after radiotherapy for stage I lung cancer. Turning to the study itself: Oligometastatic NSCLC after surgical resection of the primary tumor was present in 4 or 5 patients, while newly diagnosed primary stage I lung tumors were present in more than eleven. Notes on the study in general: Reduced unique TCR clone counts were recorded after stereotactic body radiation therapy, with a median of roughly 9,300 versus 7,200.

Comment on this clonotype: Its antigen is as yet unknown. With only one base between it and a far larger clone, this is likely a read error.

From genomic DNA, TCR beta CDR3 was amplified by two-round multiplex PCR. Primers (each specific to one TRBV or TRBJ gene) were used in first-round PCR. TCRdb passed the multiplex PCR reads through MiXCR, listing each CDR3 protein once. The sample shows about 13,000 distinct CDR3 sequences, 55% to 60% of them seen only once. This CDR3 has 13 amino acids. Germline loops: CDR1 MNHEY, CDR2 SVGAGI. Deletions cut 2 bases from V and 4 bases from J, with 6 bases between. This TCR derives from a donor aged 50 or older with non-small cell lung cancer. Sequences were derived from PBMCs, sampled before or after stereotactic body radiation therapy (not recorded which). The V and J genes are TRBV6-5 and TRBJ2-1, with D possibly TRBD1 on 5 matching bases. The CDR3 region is CASSYRGYNEQFF. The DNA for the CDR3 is TGTGCCAGCAGTTACAGGGGTTACAATGAGCAGTTCTTC.